This T cell receptor (beta chain) came from a study of control samples from healthy donors and cancer patients. Sequencing was performed with immunoSEQ multiplex PCR; in TCRdb, only in-frame clones are kept and a portion is missing. This sample has more than 85,000 clones, with 83% found just once. The CDR3 contains 15 residues. Trimming removed 7 bases from V and 5 bases from J, with 19 bases in between. The germline V gene has CDR1 SGHRS and CDR2 YFSETQ. V is TRBV5-1 and J is TRBJ2-1; tentative D call: TRBD2 (6 bases). This sequence was found in a woman aged 50 to 60 in good health. Sequenced input: blood. CDR3 sequence: CASATGVLSHNEQFF. CDR3 bases: TGCGCCAGCGCGACGGGAGTTCTGTCCCACAATGAGCAGTTCTTC.